This T cell receptor beta chain came from a study of T cells in Graves' hyperthyroidism and ophthalmopathy (dated by TCRdb to about 2019). In the study overall: TCR V-J signatures able to tell the groups apart were searched for in a discovery cohort of more than 90 patients, of whom around 43 had Graves' ophthalmopathy and about 60 had stable Graves' hyperthyroidism. Prospective prediction of ophthalmopathy was tested in an independent validation cohort of fewer than 20 hyperthyroidism patients and around 16 patients who later progressed to ophthalmopathy. The 100 or so discovery patients were randomly split 7:3 into training and test sets. Thyroid tissue and blood T-cell repertoires from six or seven Graves' hyperthyroidism patients were also compared in the study. After sampling, hyperthyroidism patients received methimazole starting at 30 mg daily, and ophthalmopathy patients received high-dose intravenous methylprednisolone. The paper describes TCR Vbeta CDR3 sequencing of 130 to 150 peripheral blood samples, made up of some 42 ophthalmopathy patients, approximately 76 hyperthyroidism patients and 17 progressor patients.

Graves' hyperthyroidism was defined as stable when no progression to ophthalmopathy occurred over 18 months of follow-up. Hyperthyroidism patients were newly diagnosed, with disease duration under 2 months, and aged 18 to 65 years. The study excluded patients with uncontrolled infections, other autoimmune diseases, pregnancy or lactation. Diagnoses were established on the basis of clinical symptoms, serum thyroxine and TRAb, thyroid ultrasound, and orbital computed tomography. Trizol reagent was used to extract total RNA, and RNA quality was then checked on an Agilent 2100 Bioanalyzer. The TCR beta CDR3 regions were amplified from RNA transcripts. A first-round RT-PCR of the TCR CDR3 used the HTBI primer set with the Qiagen OneStep RT-PCR kit. Libraries were constructed in a second round of multiplex PCR, after which size selection and purification were carried out. The libraries were sequenced on an Illumina HiSeq2000 using paired-end 100 bp reads. The authors' pipeline ran thus. SOAPnuke was used to process the raw data, with reads discarded if the reads contained adapters or uncalled bases, had a mean Phred below 15, or lacked an exact constant-primer or identifier match. High-quality paired reads were merged using COPE v1.2.5, and each unique nucleotide sequence was defined as a clonotype. MiTCR v1.1 was used to align clonotypes to the IMGT TRBV, TRBD and TRBJ reference segments. Analysis was restricted to V-J combinations with a frequency above 0.0001, which covered 98% to 99.2% of repertoires. The TCS score was defined as the ratio of F50 (clonal expansion) to E x V (chaos), calculated using BLOSUM62-based TCRdist between CDR3 peptides within each V-J. Welch's t-statistics and random forest reduced around 550 V-J features to 10 to 15, which were used in a naive Bayes classifier (R e1071). Using fastp trimming at Q25 and MiXCR clonotype assembly, TCRdb reanalyzed the public sequencing data and kept in-frame beta chains. Merged by CDR3 protein, the rows form single entries marked with the most common genes and DNA. TCRdb assigned the V and J calls; the authors' analysis was not used. Across this sample there are under 700,000 distinct CDR3 sequences, with 35% to 55% seen only once. 8.2% of the sample is held by the ten biggest clonotypes.

Paper-wide results and their limitations: In validation, the model predicted progression to ophthalmopathy with roughly 66% sensitivity and 72% to 85% specificity, a median of about 6 months before onset. Ophthalmopathy was separated from stable hyperthyroidism by a 13 V-J signature model, with over 85% sensitivity and about 81% specificity obtained in cross-validation and 80%/75% obtained in testing. Most expanded thyroid clonotypes (frequency above 0.001) were also found in blood, which suggests that blood repertoires may mirror thyroid immune responses. No statistical method was used to set the sample size in advance, and investigators knew the group allocation.

As concerns this clonotype: Its target antigen remains unknown. No base quality values were provided; no much bigger clone lies one nucleotide off.

V lost 0 bases and J lost 9 bases; the stretch between them is 10 bases long. The CDR3 runs 12 amino acids, cysteine and phenylalanine included. Kept here is only the CDR3 DNA, which spans 36 bases and is read in frame from base 1. From the germline V gene, CDR1 is SGDLS and CDR2 is YYNGEE. The TCR sequence derives from a woman younger than 30 with Graves' hyperthyroidism. Donor details come from another sample of the same person, matched by shared clones. The V and J segments used are TRBV9 and TRBJ2-7; tentative D gene TRBD2, with 5 bases matching. Specimen: peripheral blood or thyroid tissue (not recorded which). The CDR3 protein sequence reads: CASSVEGSAQYF. The DNA is TGTGCCAGCAGCGTAGAGGGTAGCGCGCAGTACTTC. Reference TRBV9 and TRBJ2-7 genes cover what lies past the CDR3, so the full variable domain is DSGVTQTPKHLITATGQRVTLRCSPRSGDLSVYWYQQSLDQGLQFLIQYYNGEERAKGNILERFSAQQFPDLHSELNLSSLELGDSALYFCASSVEGSAQYFGPGTRLTVT.